Included here is one T cell receptor beta chain sequence, with context. Its antigen is as yet unknown. The sample is drawn from a study of shared clonotypes between healthy human individuals. Points from the study as a whole: Of the naive CD4 clonotypes, around 4.8% were shared across a handful of donors.

Running of the assay took place at deep level. Profiling relied on immunoSEQ multiplex PCR, and the TCRdb table lists in-frame clones only, not all of them. There are approximately 640,000 clones in the sample; about 78% occur only once, and under 2% lies in the top ten. The TCR originated in a woman younger than 45 in good health. Input material: memory CD4+ T cells sorted from blood. Subset: CD45RA-negative fraction.

In DNA form, the CDR3 reads TGTGCCACCAGCGGTAGGCATGAAAAACTGTTTTTT. It codes for CATSGRHEKLFF. The chain is built from TRBV15 and TRBJ1-4; D unclear. The CDR3 has 12 amino acids. From germline, CDR1 is LNHNV and CDR2 YYDKDF (reference sequence). V gave up 5 bases and J gave up 6 bases, with 7 bases separating them.